This TCR beta chain is from a study of cytomegalovirus exposure and HLA in healthy donors. Remarks on this clone: No antigen is known for it.

This CDR3 is 15 amino acids long. Trimming removed 6 bases from V and 2 bases from J; junction bases left unmatched: 3. In germline, CDR1 is WNHNN, CDR2 SYGVQD (reference sequence). Overall study results and limits: It was confirmed in vitro that a few of the CMV-associated chains were specific for CMV antigens. High specificity and sensitivity for cytomegalovirus status were reported for the classifier. The tendency of first-cohort TCR clusters to co-occur in the 120 or so validation repertoires was the finding of a later analysis.

Profiled with immunoSEQ multiplex PCR; TCRdb holds only in-frame clones, not every one. The sample includes 220,000 or so clones, approximately 82% seen only once; the top ten take roughly 5.5%. Sample: PBMCs. This chain uses TRBV10-1 with TRBJ2-1, with 11 bases fitting TRBD2. The sequence derives from a young woman in good health and CMV-seronegative. CDR3: CASSFSGGAYNEQFF. The CDR3 DNA reads TGCGCCAGCAGCTTTAGCGGGGGGGCCTACAATGAGCAGTTCTTC.